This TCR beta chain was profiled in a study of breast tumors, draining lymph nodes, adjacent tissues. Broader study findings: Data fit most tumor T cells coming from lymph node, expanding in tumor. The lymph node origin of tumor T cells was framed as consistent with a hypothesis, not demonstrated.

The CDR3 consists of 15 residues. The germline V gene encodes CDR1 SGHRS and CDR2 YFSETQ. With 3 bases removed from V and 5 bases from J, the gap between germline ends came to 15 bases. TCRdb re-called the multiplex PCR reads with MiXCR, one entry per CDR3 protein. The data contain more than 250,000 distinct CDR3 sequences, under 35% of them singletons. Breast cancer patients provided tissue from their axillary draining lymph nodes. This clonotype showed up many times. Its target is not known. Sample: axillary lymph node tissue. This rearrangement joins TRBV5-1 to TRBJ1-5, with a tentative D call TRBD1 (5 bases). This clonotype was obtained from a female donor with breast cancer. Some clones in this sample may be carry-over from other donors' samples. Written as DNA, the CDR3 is TGCGCCAGCAGCTGGAGGGGAGAGGTAGATCAGCCCCAGCATTTT. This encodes CASSWRGEVDQPQHF. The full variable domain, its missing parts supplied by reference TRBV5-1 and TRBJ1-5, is KAGVTQTPRYLIKTRGQQVTLSCSPISGHRSVSWYQQTPGQGLQFLFEYFSETQRNKGNFPGRFSGRQFSNSRSEMNVSTLELGDSALYLCASSWRGEVDQPQHFGDGTRLSIL.